The 12 T cell receptor beta chains in this list originate from one sample, sequenced in a study of regulatory dendritic cells for organ transplantation. Clones were sequenced by immunoSEQ multiplex PCR, and TCRdb holds only the in-frame ones, with some missing. The sample includes 25,000 to 30,000 clones, 60% to 80% of them seen just once. The source material was memory CD4+ T cells from blood. Subset described: CD45RO+ memory T cells. The receptors derive from a human donor in good health.

The chain joins TRBV9 to TRBJ2-7; D might be TRBD1 or TRBD2, each matching 6 bases. The CDR3 length is 14 residues. The germline gives CDR1 SGDLS, CDR2 YYNGEE. V lost 4 bases and J lost 10, with 21 bases in between. CDR3 loop: CASSLGQRDLLQYF. In DNA, the CDR3 is TGTGCCAGCAGCTTGGGACAACGGGACTTACTTCAGTACTTC.

The gene calls are TRBV28 and TRBJ2-7; 13 positions agree with TRBD2. This CDR3 is 14 amino acids long. J gave up 5 bases and V 6 bases, and 4 bases lay outside the gene matches. Germline V lookup: CDR1 MDHEN, CDR2 SYDVKM. The CDR3 DNA follows: TGTGCCAGCAGACAACTAGCGGGAGGGAACGAGCAGTACTTC. It translates to CASRQLAGGNEQYF.

DNA of the CDR3: TGTGCTAGTGGTTTGGTACTTTTGGGTTCCCGCTATGGCTACACCTTC. Amino acid sequence: CASGLVLLGSRYGYTF. The chain uses TRBV12-5 and TRBJ1-2; D gene uncertain. In germline, CDR1 is LGHNT, CDR2 FRNRAP. V was clipped by 0 bases and J by 4 bases, with 15 bases between them. The CDR3 consists of 16 residues.

The chain recombines TRBV30 with TRBJ2-5, with D possibly being TRBD1 or TRBD2 (5 bases each). Germline CDR1 reads GTSNPN; CDR2 reads SVGIG (reference sequence). CDR3 length: 13 amino acids. The ends were cut back, 5 bases at V and 7 bases at J, with 17 bases in the middle. CDR3 nucleotide sequence: TGTGCCTGGGAAGTCGGGGCGCTTGGGACCCAGTACTTC. Protein product: CAWEVGALGTQYF.

The sample holds a few counts of this clone. The chain has TRBV14 and TRBJ2-1; unclear D gene. Trimming removed 1 base at V and 0 bases at J, with 7 bases between. The CDR3 runs to 15 residues. Germline CDR1 and CDR2: SGHDN and FVKESK. CDR3: CASSQVQSSYNEQFF. As DNA, the CDR3 is TGTGCCAGCAGCCAAGTGCAGAGCTCCTACAATGAGCAGTTCTTC.

This chain joins TRBV4-1 and TRBJ2-1, with a possible D match to TRBD2 (6 bases). CDR3 length: 18 amino acids. Germline V gene data show CDR1 as MGHRA and CDR2 as YSYEKL. V was trimmed by 1 base and J by 7 bases, leaving 23 bases between them. CDR3 sequence (DNA): TGCGCCAGCAGCCAAGCCCGAAGACTAGGCTCCGGGCAGAATGAGCAGTTCTTC. It is translated as CASSQARRLGSGQNEQFF.

The rearrangement links TRBV5-4 to TRBJ1-2, with D perhaps TRBD1 (6 bases). The CDR3 contains 15 residues. Per germline, CDR1 SGHNT and CDR2 YYREEE (reference sequence). V was cut by 5 bases and J by 4 bases, with 18 bases left in between. The CDR3 is CASRDGGGVGYGYTF. Written as DNA, the CDR3 is TGTGCCAGCAGAGATGGGGGCGGCGTGGGCTATGGCTACACCTTC. The full variable domain, completed using reference TRBV5-4 and TRBJ1-2, is ETGVTQSPTHLIKTRGQQVTLRCSSQSGHNTVSWYQQALGQGPQFIFQYYREEENGRGNFPPRFSGLQFPNYSSELNVNALELDDSALYLCASRDGGGVGYGYTFGSGTRLTVV.

This chain joins TRBV18 and TRBJ2-1; D is possibly TRBD1 (5 bases). CDR1 is KGHSH and CDR2 is LQKENI in the germline V gene. Trimming stripped 2 bases from V and 6 bases from J, with 14 bases between. CDR3 length: 15 amino acids. The CDR3 is CASSPGIARGNEQFF. The CDR3 region has the DNA TGTGCCAGCTCACCAGGAATAGCTAGGGGCAATGAGCAGTTCTTC.

CDR3: CSGGNTGELFF. CDR3 bases: TGCAGCGGGGGAAACACCGGGGAGCTGTTTTTT. The rearrangement joins TRBV29-1 to TRBJ2-2; D is undetermined. The V and J ends lost 7 bases and 2 bases respectively, with 5 bases between them. Germline loops: CDR1 SQVTM, CDR2 ANQGSEA. The CDR3 is 11 amino acids.

This chain connects TRBV10-3 to TRBJ2-7; 8 nucleotides match TRBD2. This CDR3 region has 14 residues. Germline trimming cut 4 bases from V and 3 bases from J; bases unmatched to any gene: 5. Germline V gene lookup returns CDR1 ENHRY and CDR2 SYGVKD. CDR3 nucleotide sequence: TGTGCCATCAGTGCCCAAGCGGGGGTCTACGAGCAGTACTTC. As protein: CAISAQAGVYEQYF.

The chain uses TRBV10-3 and TRBJ1-1; TRBD1 might be the D (6 bases). The CDR3 loop spans 13 amino acids. Germline V CDR1 and CDR2: ENHRY, SYGVKD. V was trimmed by 2 bases and J by 2 bases, leaving 6 bases between them. This chain's CDR3 is CAISEGTNTEAFF. CDR3 coding DNA: TGTGCCATCAGTGAGGGGACAAACACTGAAGCTTTCTTT.

The chain carries TRBV5-3 and TRBJ1-1; no firm D call. Being an ORF, TRBV5-3 has a function that is uncertain. The CDR3 has 13 residues. V was clipped by 0 bases and J by 1 base, with 4 bases between them. The CDR3 DNA sequence: TGTGCCAGAAGCTTGGCTGGGAACACTGAAGCTTTCTTT. Translation: CARSLAGNTEAFF.